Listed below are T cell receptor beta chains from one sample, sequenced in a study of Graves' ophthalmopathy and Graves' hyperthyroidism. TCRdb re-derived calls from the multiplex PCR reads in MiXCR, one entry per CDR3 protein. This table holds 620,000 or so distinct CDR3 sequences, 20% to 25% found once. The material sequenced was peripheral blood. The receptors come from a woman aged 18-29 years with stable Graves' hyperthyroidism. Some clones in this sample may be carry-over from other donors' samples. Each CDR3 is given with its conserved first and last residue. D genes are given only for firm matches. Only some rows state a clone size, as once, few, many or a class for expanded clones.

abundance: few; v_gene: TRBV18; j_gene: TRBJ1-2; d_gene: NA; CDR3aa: CASSPLAYGYTF; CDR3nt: TGTGCCAGCTCACCCCTCGCCTATGGCTACACCTTC
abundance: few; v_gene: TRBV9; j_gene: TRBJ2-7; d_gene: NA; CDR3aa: CASSVGGAETEQYF; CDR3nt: TGTGCCAGCAGCGTAGGGGGGGCGGAGACCGAGCAGTACTTC
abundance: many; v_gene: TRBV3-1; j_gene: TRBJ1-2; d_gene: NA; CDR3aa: CASSQPTANYGYTF; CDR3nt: TGTGCCAGCAGCCAGCCGACAGCTAACTATGGCTACACCTTC
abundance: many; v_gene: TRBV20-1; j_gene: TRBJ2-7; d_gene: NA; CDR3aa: CSANNGLAYEQYF; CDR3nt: TGCAGTGCTAATAACGGATTGGCCTACGAGCAGTACTTC
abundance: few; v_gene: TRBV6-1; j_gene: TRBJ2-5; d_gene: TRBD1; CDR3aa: CASRLTGDGETQYF; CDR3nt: TGTGCCAGCAGGCTGACAGGGGATGGGGAGACCCAGTACTTC
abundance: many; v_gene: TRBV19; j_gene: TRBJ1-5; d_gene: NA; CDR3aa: CASSILRTYVDQPQHF; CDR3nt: TGTGCCAGTAGTATATTGAGGACATATGTGGATCAGCCCCAGCATTTT
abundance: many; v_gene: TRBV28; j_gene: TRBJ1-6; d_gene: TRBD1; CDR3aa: CASSPPGTAPYNSPLHF; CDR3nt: TGTGCCAGCAGTCCCCCCGGGACAGCCCCATATAATTCACCCCTCCACTTT
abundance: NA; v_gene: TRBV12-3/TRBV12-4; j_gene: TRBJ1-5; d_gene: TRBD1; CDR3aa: CASSTGGKQPQHF; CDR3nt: TGTGCCAGCAGCACAGGGGGCAAACAGCCCCAGCATTTT
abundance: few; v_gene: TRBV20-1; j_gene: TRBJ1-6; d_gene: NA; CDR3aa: CSAITGYSYNSHLHF; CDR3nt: TGCAGTGCTATCACAGGGTACTCCTATAATTCACACCTCCACTTT
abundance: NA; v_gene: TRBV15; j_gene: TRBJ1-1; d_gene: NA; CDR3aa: CATSRDRFTGEAFF; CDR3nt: TGTGCCACCAGCAGAGATCGATTCACTGGTGAAGCTTTCTTT
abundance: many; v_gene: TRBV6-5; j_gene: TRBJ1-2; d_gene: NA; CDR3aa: CASTLLVGAHTF; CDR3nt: TGTGCCAGCACTCTACTCGTGGGGGCTCACACCTTC
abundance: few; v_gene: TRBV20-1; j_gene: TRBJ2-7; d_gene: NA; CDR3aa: CSARAQTTESPLYEQYF; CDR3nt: TGCAGTGCTAGAGCCCAAACGACCGAGTCTCCGCTCTACGAGCAGTACTTC
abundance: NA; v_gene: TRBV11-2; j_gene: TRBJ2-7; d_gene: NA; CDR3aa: CASQPSGGREQYF; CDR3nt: TGTGCCAGTCAACCTTCCGGGGGGCGAGAGCAGTACTTC
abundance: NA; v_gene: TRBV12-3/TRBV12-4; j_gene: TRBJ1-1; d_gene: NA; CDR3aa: CASSAWGPEAFF; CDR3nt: TGTGCCAGCAGTGCCTGGGGCCCTGAAGCTTTCTTT
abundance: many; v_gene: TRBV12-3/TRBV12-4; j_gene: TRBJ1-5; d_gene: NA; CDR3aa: CASSFFGQSNQPQHF; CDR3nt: TGTGCCAGCAGTTTTTTCGGACAGAGCAATCAGCCCCAGCATTTT
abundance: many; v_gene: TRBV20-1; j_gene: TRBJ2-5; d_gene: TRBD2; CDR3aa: CSARDLLAGGLETQYF; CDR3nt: TGCAGTGCTAGAGATCTCCTAGCGGGAGGTTTGGAGACCCAGTACTTC
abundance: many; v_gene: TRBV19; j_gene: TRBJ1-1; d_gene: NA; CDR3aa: CATLSPGPYTEAFF; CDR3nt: TGTGCCACCCTTAGCCCAGGGCCTTACACTGAAGCTTTCTTT
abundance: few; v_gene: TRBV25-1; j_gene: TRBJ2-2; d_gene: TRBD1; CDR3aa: CASSEPGGPGELFF; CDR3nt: TGTGCCAGCAGTGAACCAGGGGGCCCCGGGGAGCTGTTTTTT
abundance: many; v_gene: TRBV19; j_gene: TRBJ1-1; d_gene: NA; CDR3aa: CASSTLTLTEAFF; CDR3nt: TGTGCCAGTAGTACACTCACTCTGACTGAAGCTTTCTTT
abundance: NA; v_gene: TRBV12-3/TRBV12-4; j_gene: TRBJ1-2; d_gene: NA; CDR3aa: CASSLRPGNGYTF; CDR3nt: TGTGCCAGCAGTTTAAGACCAGGGAATGGCTACACCTTC